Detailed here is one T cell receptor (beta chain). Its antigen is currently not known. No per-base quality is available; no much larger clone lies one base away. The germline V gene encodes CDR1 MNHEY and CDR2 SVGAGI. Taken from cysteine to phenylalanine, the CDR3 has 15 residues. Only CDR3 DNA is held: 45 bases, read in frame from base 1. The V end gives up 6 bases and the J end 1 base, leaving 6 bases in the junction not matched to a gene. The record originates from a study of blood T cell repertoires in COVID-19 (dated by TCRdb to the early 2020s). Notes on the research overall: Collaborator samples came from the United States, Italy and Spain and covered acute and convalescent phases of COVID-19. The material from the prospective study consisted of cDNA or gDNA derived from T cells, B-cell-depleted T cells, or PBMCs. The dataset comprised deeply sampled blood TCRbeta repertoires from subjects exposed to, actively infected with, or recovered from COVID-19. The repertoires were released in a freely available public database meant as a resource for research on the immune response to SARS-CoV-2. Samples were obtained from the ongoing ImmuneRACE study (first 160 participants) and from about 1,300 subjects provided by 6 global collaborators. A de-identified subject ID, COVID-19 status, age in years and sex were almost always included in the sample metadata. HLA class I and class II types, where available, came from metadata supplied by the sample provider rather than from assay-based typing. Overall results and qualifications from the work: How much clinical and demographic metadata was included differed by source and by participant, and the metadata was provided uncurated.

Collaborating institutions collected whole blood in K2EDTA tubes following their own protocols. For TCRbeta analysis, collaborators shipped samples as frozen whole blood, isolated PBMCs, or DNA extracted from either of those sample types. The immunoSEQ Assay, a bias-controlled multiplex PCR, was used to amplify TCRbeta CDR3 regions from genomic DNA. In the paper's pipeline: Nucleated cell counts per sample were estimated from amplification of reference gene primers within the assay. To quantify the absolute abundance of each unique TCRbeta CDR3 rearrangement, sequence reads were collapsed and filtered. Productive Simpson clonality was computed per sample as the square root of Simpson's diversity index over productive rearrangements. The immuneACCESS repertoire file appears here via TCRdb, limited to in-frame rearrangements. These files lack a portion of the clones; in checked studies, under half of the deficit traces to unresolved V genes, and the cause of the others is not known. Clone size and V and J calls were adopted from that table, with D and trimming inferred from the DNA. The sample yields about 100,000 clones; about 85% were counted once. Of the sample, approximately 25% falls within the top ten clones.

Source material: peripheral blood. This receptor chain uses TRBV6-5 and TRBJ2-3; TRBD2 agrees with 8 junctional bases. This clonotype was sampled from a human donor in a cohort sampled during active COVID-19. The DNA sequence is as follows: TGTGCCAGCAGACTCGGGGGGGCAGGCACAGATACGCAGTATTTT. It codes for CASRLGGAGTDTQYF.